One sample yielded the 15 T cell receptor beta chains listed below, sequenced in a study of T cells in narcolepsy. Repertoires were generated with immunoSEQ multiplex PCR, while TCRdb's copy carries only in-frame clones and drops some. The data contain fewer than 20,000 clones, 65% to 90% of them seen just once; the ten biggest clones take up 30% to 40%. Sequences were obtained from memory (CD45RA-) CD4+ T cells from blood. The receptors stem from a human donor in good health.

Of note for this clone: One end of the junction fails to match germline, which may point to a read error. In nucleotides, the CDR3 is TGCGCCGGCAGCGGCTACACCGGACAGGCCAACACTGAAGCTTTCTTT. This codes for CAGSGYTGQANTEAFF. J is TRBJ1-1 and V is TRBV5-1, with TRBD1 matching 7 bases. The CDR3 spans 16 residues. The germline V gene encodes CDR1 SGHRS and CDR2 YFSETQ.

V usage is TRBV19 and J usage is TRBJ1-4, with D uncertain. CDR1 LNHDA and CDR2 SQIVND come from the germline V gene (reference sequence). The CDR3 spans 17 residues. V was cut by 5 bases and J by 3 bases, with 19 bases left in between. In DNA, the CDR3 is TGTGCCAGTAGTGCCTTCCGGGTTACCGACGCTAATGAAAAACTGTTTTTT. Translated: CASSAFRVTDANEKLFF.

The chain has TRBV2 and TRBJ2-1; no reliable D call. The length of the CDR3 is 13 residues. The V end lost 3 bases, the J end lost 10 bases, and 13 bases lay between the germline ends. Germline loops: CDR1 SNHLY, CDR2 FYNNEI. The CDR3 spells CASSDQPWKEQFF. CDR3 nucleotides: TGTGCCAGCAGTGATCAACCCTGGAAGGAGCAGTTCTTC.

This clone was observed once. This rearrangement joins TRBV7-2 to TRBJ2-3, with 10 bases that match TRBD2. CDR1 and CDR2 (germline): SGHTA, FQGNSA. This CDR3 is built from 16 residues. Trimming cost V 1 base and J 2 bases; bases outside gene matches: 3. The CDR3, as DNA: TGTGCCAGCAGCTTAGGGAGCGGGGGGGTCACAGATACGCAGTATTTT. Its protein product is CASSLGSGGVTDTQYF.

The chain links TRBV7-9 to TRBJ2-3, with D possibly TRBD1 on 5 matching bases. There are 12 residues in the CDR3. Germline CDR1 SEHNR, CDR2 FQNEAQ (reference sequence). Trimming cost V 11 bases and J 2 bases, with 11 bases left between them. CDR3 nucleotides: TGTGCCGGTGACAGATACACAGATACGCAGTATTTT. Translating gives CAGDRYTDTQYF.

This clone was seen a few times. The chain carries TRBV5-6 and TRBJ1-1; possible D gene TRBD1, 6 bases. The V end lost 1 base, the J end lost 11 bases, and 15 bases lay between the germline ends. The CDR3 has 13 residues. Germline V gene sequence: CDR1 SGHDT, CDR2 YYEEEE. The CDR3 loop is CASSLLGGLRAFF. In DNA form, the CDR3 reads TGTGCCAGCAGCTTGTTGGGGGGGCTGAGGGCTTTCTTT.

This clone appeared once. The chain is built from TRBV5-4 and TRBJ2-7; D may be TRBD1 or TRBD2 (5 bases each). Germline values: CDR1 SGHNT, CDR2 YYREEE (reference sequence). The V gene lost 3 bases and the J gene lost 11 bases, with 15 bases spanning the gap. The CDR3 extends over 12 amino acids. CDR3 loop: CASSYRDGSKYF. In DNA, the CDR3 is TGTGCCAGCAGCTATAGGGACGGATCTAAGTACTTC.

This chain links TRBV21-1 with TRBJ2-2; the table calls TRBD1, which could not be checked here. TRBV21-1 is assigned pseudogene status. This CDR3 comprises 15 residues. In DNA, the CDR3 is TGTGCCAGCAGCAGGGGACAGGGTGGTACCGGGGAGCTGTTTTTT. Translated: CASSRGQGGTGELFF.

The genes are TRBV5-5 and TRBJ1-2; D ambiguous. In germline, CDR1 is SGHKS, CDR2 YYEKEE (reference sequence). The CDR3 loop spans 12 amino acids. Trimming removed 0 bases at V and 6 bases at J, with 6 bases between. CDR3 sequence reads: CASSLDQNGYTF. CDR3 bases: TGTGCCAGCAGCTTGGATCAGAATGGCTACACCTTC.

The chain recombines TRBV6-1 with TRBJ1-3; no reliable D call. The CDR3 consists of 13 residues. Trimming took off 7 bases at V and 4 bases at J, with 11 bases between the two ends. The germline gives CDR1 MNHNS, CDR2 SASEGT. The CDR3 DNA reads as TGTGCCAGCACCCATCGGCAGGGAAACACCATATATTTT. Protein: CASTHRQGNTIYF.

The chain links TRBV7-6 to TRBJ2-1, with a possible D match to TRBD2 (5 bases). The length of the CDR3 is 16 residues. Germline lookup yields CDR1 SGHVS and CDR2 FNYEAQ. V was clipped by 5 bases and J by 5 bases, with 19 bases between them. CDR3 nucleotide sequence: TGTGCCAGCAGCCCCCTAGTGGGTAGCGCCCACAATGAGCAGTTCTTC. Translating gives CASSPLVGSAHNEQFF.

V gene TRBV5-6 combines with J gene TRBJ2-3; D ambiguous. The CDR3 spans 12 residues. Trimming removed 4 bases at V and 6 bases at J, with 9 bases between. Germline CDR1 and CDR2: SGHDT and YYEEEE. CDR3 in amino acids: CASSDHWDTQYF. The DNA of the CDR3 is TGTGCCAGCAGCGATCATTGGGATACGCAGTATTTT.

This clone was found once. The chain has TRBV27 and TRBJ1-2; 7 bases fit TRBD1. The trim removed 2 bases at V and 8 bases at J, leaving 5 bases unmatched. The CDR3 loop spans 13 amino acids. Germline V CDR1 and CDR2: MNHEY, SMNVEV (reference sequence). CDR3 nucleotide sequence: TGTGCCAGCAGTTTAGACAGGGCTGGCGGCTACACCTTC. Amino acids: CASSLDRAGGYTF.

V and J are TRBV4-1 and TRBJ1-2; 7 bases are shared with TRBD1. The CDR3 runs to 15 residues. Germline trimming cut 3 bases from V and 4 bases from J; bases unmatched to any gene: 8. CDR1 MGHRA and CDR2 YSYEKL come from the germline V gene. The CDR3 region has the DNA TGCGCCAGCAGCCACCCCGGGACAGCCACCTATGGCTACACCTTC. Translating it yields CASSHPGTATYGYTF.

This sequence joins TRBV27 and TRBJ1-5; D remains unclear. V dropped 7 bases and J dropped 2 bases, with 15 bases sitting between them. CDR1 MNHEY and CDR2 SMNVEV come from the germline V gene (reference sequence). There are 15 residues in the CDR3. The CDR3 DNA is TGTGCCAGCAAGGCGTTTTCCGAGGGCAATCAGCCCCAGCATTTT. Translating gives CASKAFSEGNQPQHF.